What follows are 13 T cell receptor beta chains derived from one specimen sequenced in a study of CD8+ T cells in alopecia areata. Reverse transcription of extracted RNA yielded cDNA, which provided the sequencing template. Assay: immunoSEQ multiplex PCR; the TCRdb copy retains only in-frame clones and omits some. This table holds 150,000 to 200,000 clones, less than 80% found once. Sequencing used CD8+ T cells sorted from blood, obtained at week 0. These receptor sequences come from a human donor with alopecia areata.

The J gene is TRBJ1-1, the V gene TRBV27; D is unresolved. This CDR3 comprises 15 residues. V was shortened by 3 bases and J by 3 bases, with 14 bases between the two germline ends. The germline V gene encodes CDR1 MNHEY and CDR2 SMNVEV (reference sequence). CDR3 nucleotide sequence: TGTGCCAGCAGTTTCGGAGGGCGGGAGGACACTGAAGCTTTCTTT. It codes for CASSFGGREDTEAFF.

The chain links TRBV4-1 to TRBJ2-5; D might be TRBD1 (5 bases). Germline CDR1 is MGHRA and CDR2 is YSYEKL. This CDR3 spans 14 amino acids. The germline V and J ends were trimmed by 3 bases and 5 bases, with 13 bases remaining between them. DNA for the CDR3: TGCGCCAGCAGCCATCAGGGTTTTTGGGAGACCCAGTACTTC. Encoded protein: CASSHQGFWETQYF.

This clone was detected a few times. The chain uses TRBV20-1 and TRBJ1-2; D is ambiguous. The V gene lost 3 bases and the J gene lost 3 bases, with 5 bases spanning the gap. CDR1 is DFQATT, CDR2 SNEGSKA, per germline (reference sequence). The CDR3 runs 11 residues. The CDR3 DNA follows: TGCAGTGCTAGTGCGGACTATGGCTACACCTTC. Translating gives CSASADYGYTF.

The V call is TRBV5-1, the J call TRBJ1-1; a weak D match, TRBD1 (5 bases). The V end was cut by 1 base, the J end by 3 bases, with 10 bases between. CDR3 length: 14 residues. Germline-derived CDR1 and CDR2 are SGHRS and YFSETQ. The CDR3 region has the DNA TGCGCCAGCAGCTTGAGGGGAGGCCACACTGAAGCTTTCTTT. Amino acid sequence: CASSLRGGHTEAFF.

This chain joins TRBV29-1 and TRBJ2-5, with D possibly matching TRBD2 (5 bases). Germline CDR1 SQVTM, CDR2 ANQGSEA. The CDR3 sequence is 11 residues long. V lost 4 bases and J 3 bases, leaving 6 bases between the germline ends. CDR3 coding DNA: TGCAGCGTTGTGGGAGAAGAGACCCAGTACTTC. Translating gives CSVVGEETQYF.

V and J are TRBV7-9 and TRBJ2-7; no firm D call. Trimming removed 1 base from V and 1 base from J, with 2 bases in between. Germline V lookup: CDR1 SEHNR, CDR2 FQNEAQ (reference sequence). CDR3 length: 12 amino acids. This chain's CDR3 is CASSLVSYEQYF. Here the CDR3 DNA reads TGTGCCAGCAGCTTAGTATCCTACGAGCAGTACTTC.

The chain employs TRBV29-1 and TRBJ2-5; D is ambiguous. The CDR3 length is 14 residues. V was trimmed by 6 bases and J by 5 bases, leaving 19 bases between them. Germline CDR1 is SQVTM and CDR2 is ANQGSEA. The DNA for the CDR3 is TGCAGCGTCGGTGGGTTAGAGCAAGACGAGACCCAGTACTTC. Encoded protein: CSVGGLEQDETQYF.

This clone was seen more than once but under ten times. V and J are TRBV13 and TRBJ1-2; 8 nucleotides line up with TRBD1. The CDR3 loop spans 13 amino acids. J was trimmed by 6 bases and V by 5 bases; bases with no gene match: 5. Germline V lookup: CDR1 PRHDT, CDR2 FYEKMQ (reference sequence). The CDR3 region is CASSLGQANGYTF. The CDR3 bases are TGTGCCAGCAGCCTGGGACAGGCGAATGGCTACACCTTC.

This chain links TRBV5-1 with TRBJ1-5; 7 nucleotides match TRBD1. Germline V gene data show CDR1 as SGHRS and CDR2 as YFSETQ. The length of the CDR3 is 15 residues. The V segment lost 4 bases and the J segment 6 bases; nucleotides outside the gene matches: 10. The CDR3 region is CASSLTGAPGQPQHF. The CDR3 DNA reads TGCGCCAGCAGCCTCACAGGGGCTCCCGGTCAGCCCCAGCATTTT. The full variable domain, its missing parts supplied by reference TRBV5-1 and TRBJ1-5, is KAGVTQTPRYLIKTRGQQVTLSCSPISGHRSVSWYQQTPGQGLQFLFEYFSETQRNKGNFPGRFSGRQFSNSRSEMNVSTLELGDSALYLCASSLTGAPGQPQHFGDGTRLSIL.

In its sample, this clone was seen once. The chain is built from TRBV4-1 and TRBJ2-5; the D gene is possibly TRBD1 (7 bases). The V end was cut by 6 bases, the J end by 4 bases, with 12 bases between. CDR1 is MGHRA, CDR2 YSYEKL, per germline. The CDR3 length is 13 residues. The CDR3 spells CASRRQGGETQYF. The CDR3 coding sequence is TGCGCCAGCAGGCGACAGGGAGGAGAGACCCAGTACTTC.

This clone occurred a few times. The chain employs TRBV14 and TRBJ2-2, with 7 bases fitting TRBD1. J gave up 3 bases and V 3 bases, and 1 base lay outside the gene matches. The CDR3 spans 14 residues. Germline V lookup: CDR1 SGHDN, CDR2 FVKESK. The CDR3 DNA follows: TGTGCCAGCAGCCAGACAGGGTACACCGGGGAGCTGTTTTTT. Amino acids: CASSQTGYTGELFF.

This clone was recorded a few times. The genes are TRBV29-1 and TRBJ1-1; 8 bases map to TRBD1. Germline-derived CDR1 and CDR2 are SQVTM and ANQGSEA. Unmatched junction bases numbered 13, after V lost 5 bases and J lost 11 bases. CDR3 length: 13 residues. CDR3 in amino acids: CSVSPGQGALAFF. CDR3 DNA sequence: TGCAGCGTTTCCCCCGGACAGGGAGCGTTGGCTTTCTTT.

J is TRBJ1-1 and V is TRBV2; D not certain. The germline V gene encodes CDR1 SNHLY and CDR2 FYNNEI. The CDR3 length is 15 residues. Deletions cut 0 bases from V and 1 base from J, with 9 bases between. CDR3 DNA sequence: TGTGCCAGCAGTGAAGCCGTTGGGGAGAACACTGAAGCTTTCTTT. This sequence encodes CASSEAVGENTEAFF.